The 18 T cell receptor beta chains presented below share a single source sample, sequenced in a study of read filtering for tumor transcriptome and immune sequencing. This library used 300 to 450 ng RNA and molecular barcoded adaptors spanning alpha/delta and beta/gamma chains. TCRdb re-called the reads with MiXCR, one entry per CDR3 protein. The profile shows over 45,000 distinct CDR3 sequences, 20% to 25% of them singletons. Sample: a population of CD138-negative cells sorted from bone marrow. Receptors originate from a donor at least 40 years old with multiple myeloma.

A note on this clonotype: A much more abundant neighbour one base away suggests this may be a read error. CDR3 DNA: TGTGCCAGCAGCTTATTGTCCGGGACAGGGAACTACAAGCAGTACTTC. As protein: CASSLLSGTGNYKQYF. The V and J genes are TRBV7-8 and TRBJ2-7, with TRBD1 identical over 9 bases. CDR1 and CDR2 (germline): SGHVS, FQNEAQ. The CDR3 contains 16 residues.

This clonotype showed up many times. This chain connects TRBV6-6 to TRBJ1-4, with D hard to call. Germline CDR1 MNHNY, CDR2 SVGAGI (reference sequence). This CDR3 is 12 amino acids long. Trimming cost V 3 bases and J 4 bases, with 3 bases left between them. The CDR3, as DNA: TGTGCCAGCAGTTATGGTAATGAAAAACTGTTTTTT. This codes for CASSYGNEKLFF.

As regards this clonotype: This may arise from a read error, as a much more abundant clone is one base away. The rearrangement uses TRBV19 and TRBJ2-1; D is possibly TRBD1 or TRBD2 (5 bases each). The CDR3 covers 14 residues. Germline values: CDR1 LNHDA, CDR2 SQIVND (reference sequence). DNA for the CDR3: TGTGCCAGTCAGAGGCCGGGGCCCAGGAATGAGCTGTTCTTC. This gives the protein CASQRPGPRNELFF.

This sequence joins TRBV10-1 and TRBJ2-3; TRBD1 matches 7 bases. Looked up from germline, CDR1 is WNHNN and CDR2 is SYGVQD (reference sequence). This CDR3 spans 15 amino acids. Trimming removed 2 bases from V and 5 bases from J; junction bases left unmatched: 7. As DNA, the CDR3 is TGCGCCAGCAGTGAGGGAGAACAGGGGTTAGATACGCAGTATTTT. Its protein product is CASSEGEQGLDTQYF.

This clonotype was counted ten times or more. The CDR3, as DNA: TGTGCCAGCAGCCAAACTAAGGGCACTGAAGCTTTCTTT. Translation: CASSQTKGTEAFF. The rearrangement links TRBV7-9 to TRBJ1-1, with unresolved D. V dropped 5 bases and J dropped 4 bases, with 11 bases sitting between them. Germline CDR1 reads SEHNR; CDR2 reads FQNEAQ (reference sequence). This CDR3 region has 13 residues.

This clonotype was counted a few times. The gene calls are TRBV7-9 and TRBJ2-3; TRBD2 matches at 14 bases. Germline-derived CDR1 and CDR2 are SEHNR and FQNEAQ (reference sequence). The CDR3 has 17 amino acids. Unmatched junction bases numbered 8, after V lost 6 bases and J lost 3 bases. CDR3 coding DNA: TGTGCCAGCAGTCGGAGGACTAGCGGGAGGAAGACAGATACGCAGTATTTT. Translation: CASSRRTSGRKTDTQYF.

This clonotype was picked up many times. The V and J genes are TRBV19 and TRBJ2-3; D ambiguous. V lost 9 bases and J lost 4, with 5 bases in between. Looked up from germline, CDR1 is LNHDA and CDR2 is SQIVND (reference sequence). This CDR3 comprises 10 residues. Here the CDR3 reads CASGADTQYF. CDR3 in DNA: TGTGCCAGCGGTGCAGATACGCAGTATTTT. The whole variable domain, filled in from reference TRBV19 and TRBJ2-3, reads DGGITQSPKYLFRKEGQNVTLSCEQNLNHDAMYWYRQDPGQGLRLIYYSQIVNDFQKGDIAEGYSVSREKKESFPLTVTSAQKNPTAFYLCASGADTQYFGPGTRLTVL.

This clonotype has more than one count but fewer than ten. A much bigger clone sits one base away, suggesting this may be a read error. The chain combines TRBV10-3 with TRBJ2-6, with D possibly being TRBD1 (5 bases). Germline loops: CDR1 ENHRY, CDR2 SYGVKD. CDR3 length equals 15 residues. The CDR3 loop reads CAISESGTGAYVLTF. The CDR3 DNA is TGTGCCATCAGTGAGTCGGGAACTGGGGCCTACGTCCTGACTTTC.

This clonotype was observed at least ten times. The chain has TRBV29-1 and TRBJ1-1, with D possibly being TRBD1 (5 bases). The CDR3 totals 13 residues. The V and J ends lost 7 bases and 0 bases respectively, with 12 bases between them. Germline lookup yields CDR1 SQVTM and CDR2 ANQGSEA. The CDR3 protein is CSAVVQVNTEAFF. The CDR3 DNA reads TGCAGCGCCGTGGTACAGGTGAACACTGAAGCTTTCTTT.

To note about this clonotype: This may be a read error: a much more frequent sequence differs by one nucleotide. J is TRBJ2-5 and V is TRBV29-1; perhaps TRBD2 as D (6 bases). Germline CDR1 SQVTM, CDR2 ANQGSEA. The CDR3 extends over 12 amino acids. The ends were cut back, 6 bases at V and 0 bases at J, with 8 bases in the middle. CDR3 protein: CSVRDDQETQYF. The CDR3 DNA is TGCAGCGTGCGGGACGACCAAGAGACCCAGTACTTC.

Note on this clonotype: A single base separates this from a much larger clone, so it may be a read error. The V and J genes are TRBV28 and TRBJ2-3; 15 bases agree with TRBD2. This CDR3 is built from 18 residues. Germline V lookup: CDR1 MDHEN, CDR2 SYDVKM. The CDR3 region is CAIRLGLAGGYDTDMQYF. The CDR3 DNA reads as TGTGCCATCAGATTGGGACTAGCGGGGGGCTACGACACAGATATGCAGTATTTT.

To note about this clonotype: This may be a read error: a much more frequent sequence differs by one nucleotide. The chain uses TRBV28 and TRBJ2-6, with 10 bases lining up with TRBD1. The CDR3 covers 17 residues. Germline V gives CDR1 MDHEN, CDR2 SYDVKM. The chain's CDR3 is CASSRQGASSGANVPTF. Written as DNA, the CDR3 is TGTGCCAGCAGTCGACAGGGGGCCTCCTCTGGGGCCAACGTCCCGACTTTC.

This clonotype was recorded only once. The chain uses TRBV9 and TRBJ1-3, with D unclear. Germline V lookup: CDR1 SGDLS, CDR2 YYNGEE. V was clipped by 4 bases and J by 2 bases, with 13 bases between them. This CDR3 has 15 amino acids. The CDR3 spells CASSSPPGTGNTIYF. The DNA of the CDR3 is TGTGCCAGCAGCTCACCCCCCGGGACTGGAAACACCATATATTTT.

The chain has TRBV2 and TRBJ1-5; 11 bases are a match to TRBD1. Germline CDR1 reads SNHLY; CDR2 reads FYNNEI. The CDR3 covers 17 residues. V gave up 3 bases and J gave up 0 bases; unmatched junction bases: 4. For the CDR3, the DNA is TGTGCCAGCAGTGAGGGACAGGGGGACCCTAGCAATCAGCCCCAGCATTTT. Its translation is CASSEGQGDPSNQPQHF. Using reference TRBV2 and TRBJ1-5 for the parts outside the CDR3, the full variable domain is EPEVTQTPSHQVTQMGQEVILRCVPISNHLYFYWYRQILGQKVEFLVSFYNNEISEKSEIFDDQFSVERPDGSNFTLKIRSTKLEDSAMYFCASSEGQGDPSNQPQHFGDGTRLSIL.

This clonotype was recorded a few times. A much larger clone lies a single base off, so this may be a read error. This chain links TRBV12-3 or TRBV12-4 with TRBJ2-1; 9 positions agree with TRBD2. The CDR3 has 15 amino acids. The CDR3 here is CAGRKAASGANEQFF. In nucleotides, the CDR3 is TGTGCCGGCAGGAAGGCTGCTAGCGGGGCCAATGAGCAGTTCTTC.

This clonotype appeared many times. This chain links TRBV7-8 with TRBJ2-7; D might be TRBD2 (5 bases). Looked up from germline, CDR1 is SGHVS and CDR2 is FQNEAQ. The V end lost 4 bases, the J end lost 6 bases, and 22 bases lay between the germline ends. This CDR3 has 16 amino acids. The CDR3 reads CASSSRRFSLAGEQYF. CDR3 nucleotides: TGTGCCAGCAGCTCACGCAGATTCAGTCTAGCAGGCGAGCAGTACTTC.

This clonotype came up many times. The chain joins TRBV5-1 to TRBJ2-2; 8 bases fit TRBD2. CDR3 length equals 15 residues. The germline V gene has CDR1 SGHRS and CDR2 YFSETQ. V shed 7 bases, J shed 1 base, and the junction held 6 bases outside the gene matches. In DNA form, the CDR3 reads TGCGCCAGCTGTAGCGGGGTGAAGAACACCGGGGAGCTGTTTTTT. This sequence encodes CASCSGVKNTGELFF.

Comments on this clonotype: A much larger clonotype is one base distant, so this may be a read error. This sequence joins TRBV6-6 and TRBJ2-7; D ambiguous. V gave up 7 bases and J gave up 3 bases, with 10 bases separating them. Germline CDR1 MNHNY, CDR2 SVGAGI (reference sequence). The CDR3 runs 12 residues. The CDR3 region is CASISTLYEQYF. The CDR3 nucleotides are TGTGCCAGCATTTCGACCCTCTACGAGCAGTACTTC.